This record concerns one T cell receptor (beta chain) sequence. This clonotype was observed a few times. This receptor's antigen is unknown. No much larger clone exists at a distance of one base, and base qualities are not known. This record belongs to a study of neurological immune-mediated disorders (dated by TCRdb to the late 2010s). Looking at the study overall: Using UMI-based sequencing, the study compared peripheral blood TCR-beta repertoires from patients with HTLV-I-associated myelopathy (HAM/TSP), patients with multiple sclerosis, and healthy controls. The approximately 100 TCR-beta libraries included longitudinal samples, technical triplicates and paired sorted CD4+ and CD8+ T-cell subsets alongside PBMC samples. Longitudinal HAM/TSP and healthy donors had 3 time-points each (3-40 month intervals). Of the approximately 65 subjects in the cohort, about 15 were HAM/TSP patients, approximately 34 were multiple sclerosis patients, and some 20 were healthy controls.

cDNA was synthesized by template-switch 5'RACE using a primer carrying a 10-nucleotide random unique molecular identifier by which each TCR transcript was tagged. Every sequencing run yielded over 170 million TCR-beta sequences covering 15-18 subjects. The RNeasy kit was used to extract total RNA. TCR-beta VDJ regions were amplified with primers for the TCR constant region and the 5'RACE anchor, using the KAPA Real-time Library Amplification kit. Sample indexes and Illumina adaptors were added in a first PCR, and a second PCR then increased library yield. After purification with Ampure beads, the TCR product of roughly 650 bp was size-selected on a 2% E-gel SizeSelection system. Before pooling, libraries had their quality checked on a Bioanalyzer, their concentration measured with Qubit, and their quantity determined with the Kapa Library Quantification kit. An Illumina HiSeq 2500 sequenced the libraries paired-end 2 x 150 bp. To increase sequence diversity, about 23-32% phiX was spiked into each library pool. Under the source paper's analysis protocol: Quality-filtered reads were processed with the UMI-based MiGEC pipeline, which removed over 90% of raw TCR sequences during error correction. IMGT germline references were used for aligning VDJ genes, and each clonotype was defined as a unique CDR3 amino acid sequence together with its V-J genes. VDJtools evaluated clonal expansion, Shannon diversity and CDR3 relatedness (CalcPairwiseDistances, ClusterSamples); CLCbio workbench built phylogenetic trees. Expanded clones were defined as having at least 8 unique UMIs, based on coefficient-of-variation modelling across technical triplicates. The public reads were reprocessed in TCRdb via fastp at Q25 and MiXCR, keeping in-frame beta chains. Rows with a matching CDR3 protein are joined into one entry that keeps the most common DNA and genes. The V and J calls, along with clone size, are taken from TCRdb and not from the paper's own processing. The sample table holds some 77,000 distinct CDR3 sequences, of which roughly an eighth were seen once. Under 5.5% of the sample is taken by the ten largest.

From cysteine to phenylalanine, the CDR3 is 16 amino acids long. Just CDR3 DNA is preserved here, 48 bases in frame from base 1. The germline V end is reduced by 1 base and the J end by 2 bases; junction bases left unmatched: 4. Interpreted using the paper, the time point label stands for: longitudinal time-point 1 (baseline). Libraries from unsorted PBMCs were made from 2 million PBMCs kept in RNAlater at -80 degrees C until RNA extraction. Peripheral blood underwent Ficoll-Hypaque density gradient centrifugation to isolate PBMCs, which were then cryopreserved in liquid nitrogen. Here is what the overall study found, with its caveats: Expanded clones from different subjects shared no identical CDR3 amino acid sequences, which suggests that TCR-beta repertoires were private in all groups. TCR clonal expansion was greatest in HAM/TSP patients and smallest in MS patients, who ranked below even healthy controls.

This chain joins TRBV12-3 or TRBV12-4 to TRBJ2-2; TRBD1 matches 7 bases in the middle. Sequencing was done on a sample of PBMCs. The TCR originated in a female donor with HTLV-1-associated myelopathy (HAM/TSP). The nucleotide sequence reads TGTGCCAGCAGTTTAGACGACAGGGCTAACACCGGGGAGCTGTTTTTT. This is translated as CASSLDDRANTGELFF.